These 17 T cell receptor beta chains were all obtained from the same sample, sequenced in a study of shared clonotypes between healthy human individuals. Profiling relied on immunoSEQ multiplex PCR, and the TCRdb table lists in-frame clones only, not all of them. There are over a million clones in the sample; roughly 74% occur only once, and approximately 0.5% lies in the top ten. The sequenced material came from memory CD4+ T cells from PBMCs. Subset in this sample: CD45RA-negative fraction. These receptors were collected from a young man in good health. Some clones in this sample may be carry-over from other donors' samples.

This clone occurred a few times. The chain links TRBV7-8 to TRBJ2-2, with D perhaps TRBD2 (5 bases). The CDR3 sequence is 14 residues long. V gave up 5 bases and J gave up 6 bases, with 13 bases separating them. Germline CDR1 SGHVS, CDR2 FQNEAQ. The CDR3, as DNA: TGTGCCAGCAGCCGGGGTCAGCGATCCGGGGAGCTGTTTTTT. Residues: CASSRGQRSGELFF.

The rearrangement links TRBV10-3 to TRBJ2-3, with TRBD2 matching over 7 bases. Losses at the gene ends were 4 bases for V and 1 base for J; bases not matched to a gene: 11. Germline CDR1 is ENHRY and CDR2 is SYGVKD. The CDR3 has 17 residues. CDR3 loop: CAISAGGRATGTDTQYF. CDR3 sequence (DNA): TGTGCCATCAGTGCCGGCGGGAGAGCGACGGGCACAGATACGCAGTATTTT.

V usage is TRBV6-6 and J usage is TRBJ1-2; 9 nucleotides match TRBD1. The V gene's germline CDR1 is MNHNY and CDR2 SVGAGI (reference sequence). The trim removed 4 bases at V and 7 bases at J, leaving 7 bases unmatched. The CDR3 totals 14 residues. CDR3 sequence reads: CASSCSTGGCGYTF. The CDR3, as DNA: TGTGCCAGCAGTTGTTCAACAGGGGGCTGTGGCTACACCTTC.

This sequence joins TRBV6-6 and TRBJ2-3; 9 positions match TRBD2. Germline values: CDR1 MNHNY, CDR2 SVGAGI (reference sequence). The CDR3 has 16 amino acids. V dropped 11 bases and J dropped 5; count of bases not matched to a gene: 17. The CDR3 DNA sequence: TGTGCCTCCCGGGGAGACGGGGCTAGCGGGATAGATACGCAGTATTTT. It encodes CASRGDGASGIDTQYF.

This clone was detected once. The genes are TRBV18 and TRBJ2-3; D ambiguous. The CDR3 length is 18 residues. In germline, CDR1 is KGHSH, CDR2 LQKENI. The V gene lost 2 bases and the J gene lost 2 bases, with 20 bases spanning the gap. DNA of the CDR3: TGTGCCAGCTCACCAATTGGCGGCTTTACCTCGATCACAGATACGCAGTATTTT. Translated, it gives CASSPIGGFTSITDTQYF.

V usage is TRBV5-5 and J usage is TRBJ2-7, with D unresolved. The ends were cut back, 2 bases at V and 1 base at J, with 16 bases in the middle. CDR3 size: 16 residues. Germline lookup yields CDR1 SGHKS and CDR2 YYEKEE (reference sequence). The CDR3 DNA sequence: TGTGCCAGCAGCTTTTCGTATGGCGGTGGGTCCTACGAGCAGTACTTC. Translating it yields CASSFSYGGGSYEQYF. The full variable domain, with the rest looked up from reference TRBV5-5 and TRBJ2-7, is DAGVTQSPTHLIKTRGQQVTLRCSPISGHKSVSWYQQVLGQGPQFIFQYYEKEERGRGNFPDRFSARQFPNYSSELNVNALLLGDSALYLCASSFSYGGGSYEQYFGPGTRLTVT.

The chain employs TRBV7-8 and TRBJ2-3; D remains unclear. The CDR3 extends over 13 amino acids. V was pared by 3 bases and J by 3 bases, with 7 bases between. Germline CDR1 SGHVS, CDR2 FQNEAQ. The CDR3 reads CASSFTATDTQYF. Here the CDR3 DNA reads TGTGCCAGCAGCTTCACAGCTACAGATACGCAGTATTTT.

The table lists this clone with a count of one. This rearrangement joins TRBV5-5 to TRBJ2-2, with TRBD2 matching 13 bases. V was clipped by 2 bases and J by 10 bases; unmatched bases: 8. Per germline, CDR1 SGHKS and CDR2 YYEKEE (reference sequence). This CDR3 contains 16 residues. The CDR3 bases are TGTGCCAGCAGCTTCCGACTAGCGGGAGGCCTTAAGGAGCTGTTTTTT. It encodes CASSFRLAGGLKELFF.

The chain uses TRBV2 and TRBJ1-5; D might be TRBD1 (6 bases). The CDR3 spans 14 residues. Looked up from germline, CDR1 is SNHLY and CDR2 is FYNNEI. The V gene lost 4 bases and the J gene lost 11 bases, with 18 bases spanning the gap. The CDR3 protein is CASSASTGTQAQHF. The CDR3 nucleotides are TGTGCCAGCAGTGCATCAACCGGGACACAAGCCCAGCATTTT.

The chain uses TRBV11-2 and TRBJ2-3; D might be TRBD1 or TRBD2, each matching 5 bases. Trimming removed 5 bases at V and 2 bases at J, with 17 bases between. Germline CDR1 reads SGHAT; CDR2 reads FQNNGV. The CDR3 extends over 16 amino acids. The DNA for the CDR3 is TGTGCCAGCAGCCAGCGTTTATGGGACGACACAGATACGCAGTATTTT. Translation: CASSQRLWDDTDTQYF.

Many counts were recorded for this clone. The V call is TRBV7-9, the J call TRBJ2-5, with D maybe TRBD2 (5 bases). CDR3 size: 14 residues. CDR1 and CDR2 (germline): SEHNR, FQNEAQ (reference sequence). With 5 bases removed from V and 4 bases from J, the gap between germline ends came to 14 bases. In DNA form, the CDR3 reads TGTGCCAGCAGCCGACCCCCCGCGGGAGAGACCCAGTACTTC. It encodes CASSRPPAGETQYF.

This clone was seen only a few times. The chain links TRBV30 to TRBJ1-2; D is undetermined. Germline CDR1 is GTSNPN and CDR2 is SVGIG (reference sequence). V was cut by 0 bases and J by 7 bases, with 15 bases left in between. The CDR3 contains 14 residues. The CDR3 bases are TGTGCCTGGAGTGTAAACTCTCCCCGTCTTGGCTACACCTTC. Amino acids: CAWSVNSPRLGYTF.

V usage is TRBV4-1 and J usage is TRBJ1-3; 10 nucleotides align to TRBD1. The CDR3 totals 19 residues. The germline CDR1 and CDR2 sequences are MGHRA and YSYEKL. The J segment lost 0 bases and the V segment lost 0 bases, leaving 8 bases of the junction unmatched. Written as DNA, the CDR3 is TGCGCCAGCAGCCAAGATTTGGGGACAGGGGCAATCTCTGGAAACACCATATATTTT. Its protein is CASSQDLGTGAISGNTIYF.

CDR3 DNA: TGTGCCAGTAGTATTGCGGGTCATGGAGAGCAGTTCTTC. This encodes CASSIAGHGEQFF. This chain joins TRBV19 and TRBJ2-1; perhaps TRBD2 as D (5 bases). The germline CDR1 and CDR2 sequences are LNHDA and SQIVND (reference sequence). V gave up 3 bases and J gave up 10 bases, with 13 bases separating them. The CDR3 runs 13 residues.

This clone was observed a few times. The V gene is TRBV28, the J gene TRBJ1-1; D uncertain. Germline CDR1 is MDHEN and CDR2 is SYDVKM. This CDR3 spans 13 amino acids. V was trimmed by 9 bases and J by 0 bases, leaving 11 bases between them. The CDR3 here is CASAPEMNTEAFF. The DNA of the CDR3 is TGTGCCAGTGCCCCAGAAATGAACACTGAAGCTTTCTTT.

The genes are TRBV5-4 and TRBJ2-6; 8 bases match TRBD2. The CDR3 covers 17 residues. V lost 2 bases, J lost 0 bases, and 4 bases stayed unmatched. The germline gives CDR1 SGHNT, CDR2 YYREEE (reference sequence). The CDR3 here is CASSLAGVISGANVLTF. The CDR3, as DNA: TGTGCCAGCAGCTTAGCGGGAGTCATCTCTGGGGCCAACGTCCTGACTTTC.

This sequence joins TRBV7-9 and TRBJ2-2; D remains unclear. The CDR3 runs 12 residues. Germline loops: CDR1 SEHNR, CDR2 FQNEAQ (reference sequence). Deletions cut 5 bases from V and 7 bases from J, with 8 bases between. For the CDR3, the DNA is TGTGCCAGCAGCCGCAGTCTCGGGGAGCTGTTTTTT. Its translation is CASSRSLGELFF.